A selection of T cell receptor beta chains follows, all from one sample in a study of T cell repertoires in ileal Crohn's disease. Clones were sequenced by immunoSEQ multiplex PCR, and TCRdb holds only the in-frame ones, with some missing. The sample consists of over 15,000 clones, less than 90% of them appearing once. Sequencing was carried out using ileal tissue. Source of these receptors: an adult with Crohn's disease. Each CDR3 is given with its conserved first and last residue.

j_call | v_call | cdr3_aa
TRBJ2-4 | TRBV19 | CASSMGGSKNIQYF
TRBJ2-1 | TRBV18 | CASSPSGGAYNEQFF
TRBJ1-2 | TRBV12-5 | CASGSNDRGRYGYTF
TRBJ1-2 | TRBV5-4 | CASSTSTGDYGYTF
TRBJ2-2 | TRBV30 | CAWSRDSGAGELFF
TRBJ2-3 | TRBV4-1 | CASSQDLVAADTQYF
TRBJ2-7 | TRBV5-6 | CASSLFGEQYF
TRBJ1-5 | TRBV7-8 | CASSYRDRNQPQHF
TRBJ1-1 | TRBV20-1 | CSASGGPEAFF
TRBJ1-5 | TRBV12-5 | CASGLVATVWADQPQHF
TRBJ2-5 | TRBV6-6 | CASSRQGGETQYF
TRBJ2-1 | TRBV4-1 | CASSRSGTSYNEQFF
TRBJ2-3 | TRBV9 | CASSVARLAGADTQYF
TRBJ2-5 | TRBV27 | CASNPLGTQETQYF
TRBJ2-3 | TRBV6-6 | CASRQGGGTDTQYF
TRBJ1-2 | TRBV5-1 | CASSLEFRGANYGYTF
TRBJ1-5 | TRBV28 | CASSFNRGNQPQHF
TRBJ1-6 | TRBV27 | CASSLVSKSGARNSPLHF
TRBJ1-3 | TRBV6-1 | CASRESSGNTIYF
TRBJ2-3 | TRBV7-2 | CASSSTGAYSTDTQYF
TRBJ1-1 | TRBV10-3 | CAIKITGGTEAFF
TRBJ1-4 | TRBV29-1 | CSVETGPNEKLFF
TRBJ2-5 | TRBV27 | CASRSSGKETQYF
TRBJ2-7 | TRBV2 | CATTGETYEQYF
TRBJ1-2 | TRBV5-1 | CASSLLEAGGYTF
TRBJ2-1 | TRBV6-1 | CASRDFDNEQFF
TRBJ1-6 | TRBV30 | CAWKEGFNSPLHF
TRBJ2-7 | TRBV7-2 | CASSFPGFWDEQYF
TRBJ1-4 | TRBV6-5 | CASSYTREEKLFF
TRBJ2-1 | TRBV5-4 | CASSLAVRQGEQFF
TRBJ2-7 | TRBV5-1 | CASSLDRYEQYF
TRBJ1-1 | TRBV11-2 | CASSLEQASNTEAFF
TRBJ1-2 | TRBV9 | CASSATGTGENYGYTF
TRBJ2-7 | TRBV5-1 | CASSLGLQYEQYF
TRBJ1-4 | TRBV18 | CASSPSGTGRKLFF
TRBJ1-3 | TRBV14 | CASSPRVSSGNTIYF
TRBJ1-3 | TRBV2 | CASSDSSSGNTIYF
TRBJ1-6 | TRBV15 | CATSIRDRGVSPLHF
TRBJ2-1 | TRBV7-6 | CASSLEPHNEQFF
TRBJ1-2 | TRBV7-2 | CASSGPGKIGYTF
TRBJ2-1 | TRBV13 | CASSLGGRNEQFF
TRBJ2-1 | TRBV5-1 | CASSSRIDNEQFF
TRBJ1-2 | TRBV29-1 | CSARTGEERHYGYTF
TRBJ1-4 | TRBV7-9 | CASSSGTTNEKLFF
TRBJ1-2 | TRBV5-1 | CASNLDWAANYGYTF